The 20 T cell receptor beta chains below were found in one sample sequenced in a study of tumor and adjacent non-tumor tissue in lung cancer. The template was RNA from unsorted bulk tissue. Distant lung tissue was collected more than 3 cm away from the tumor edge. The library came from three nested PCR rounds adapted from ARM-PCR protocols. Each CDR3 protein is one row after TCRdb ran MiXCR on the multiplex PCR reads. Among about 98,000 distinct CDR3 sequences listed, roughly 80% were seen once. Sequencing was performed on distant non-tumor lung tissue. The receptors were sampled from a man aged 55 to 69 with small cell lung cancer.

Turning to this clonotype: A read error may produce the germline difference seen at one junction end. The rearrangement links TRBV4-2 to TRBJ2-2, with D possibly TRBD2 on 5 matching bases. CDR1 is LGHNA and CDR2 is YNFKEQ in the germline V gene. The CDR3 has 16 amino acids. The chain's CDR3 is CESSQDLRVNTGELFF. CDR3 coding DNA: TGTGAAAGCAGCCAAGATCTGAGGGTCAACACAGGGGAGCTGTTTTTT.

As for this clonotype: An end of the junction differs from the germline gene, which may be a read error. The V call is TRBV6-5, the J call TRBJ2-1; D tentatively reads TRBD1 or TRBD2 (5 bases each). The CDR3 loop spans 16 amino acids. The germline V gene has CDR1 MNHEY and CDR2 SVGAGI. The CDR3 DNA follows: TGTGCCAGCAGTTACAGGGGACCCGGTTCAGGCGATGATCAGTTCTTC. Translation gives CASSYRGPGSGDDQFF.

As concerns this clonotype: A junction boundary mismatches the germline segment, possibly from a read error. The chain is built from TRBV4-1 and TRBJ2-2; maybe TRBD1 (7 bases). The V gene's germline CDR1 is MGHRA and CDR2 YSYEKL. This CDR3 comprises 15 residues. The CDR3 DNA follows: TGCGCCAGCAGCAGCAGGGGGGCCTATGCCAGGGAGCTGTATTTT. This gives the protein CASSSRGAYARELYF.

About this clonotype: One junction end disagrees with the germline gene, perhaps due to a read error. The chain combines TRBV6-1 with TRBJ1-1; D unresolved. Per the germline V gene, CDR1 is MNHNS and CDR2 is SASEGT. The CDR3 has 15 residues. The CDR3 DNA reads as TGTACCAGCAGTGATCGCGACGAAATTGGGACTGAAGCTTTCTTT. Translated, it gives CTSSDRDEIGTEAFF.

This clonotype was picked up many times. V usage is TRBV7-9 and J usage is TRBJ1-6, with D unresolved. This CDR3 spans 12 amino acids. V lost 3 bases to trimming and J lost 8 bases, with 5 bases between them. Germline assignment: CDR1 SEHNR and CDR2 FQNEAQ (reference sequence). The CDR3 DNA is TGTGCCAGCAGCTTTGATGATTCACCCCTCCACTTT. This translates into CASSFDDSPLHF.

As to this clonotype: At one end the junction does not follow the germline gene, possibly because of a read error. The rearrangement links TRBV11-1 to TRBJ2-2, with D unclear. The CDR3 consists of 16 residues. Germline CDR1 is SGHAT and CDR2 is FQDESV (reference sequence). The CDR3, as DNA: TGTGTCAGCAGCTCCCCGGGCAGTGTAGACACCGGGGAGCTGTTTTTT. Translated: CVSSSPGSVDTGELFF.

A word on this clonotype: The junction differs from germline at one of its ends, possibly a read error. This chain uses TRBV5-1 with TRBJ1-1; a weak D match, TRBD1 (5 bases). CDR1 SGHRS and CDR2 YFSETQ come from the germline V gene. The CDR3 sequence is 16 residues long. The CDR3: CACSFRDGVMNTEAFF. CDR3 bases: TGCGCCTGCAGCTTTAGGGACGGGGTTATGAACACTGAAGCTTTCTTT. Together with reference TRBV5-1 and TRBJ1-1, the CDR3 gives the full variable domain: KAGVTQTPRYLIKTRGQQVTLSCSPISGHRSVSWYQQTPGQGLQFLFEYFSETQRNKGNFPGRFSGRQFSNSRSEMNVSTLELGDSALYLCACSFRDGVMNTEAFFGQGTRLTVV.

Regarding this clonotype: As the CDR3 is not closed by the conserved phenylalanine or tryptophan, this likely results from a read error. V gene TRBV29-1 combines with J gene TRBJ2-5; 9 nucleotides line up with TRBD2. The CDR3 is made up of 18 amino acids. V lost 7 bases, J lost 0 bases, and 18 bases stayed unmatched. Germline V gene lookup returns CDR1 SQVTM and CDR2 ANQGSEA. CDR3 sequence (DNA): TGCAGCGCCGCGATGGGGGGACCAGCGGGAGGAGACCAAGAGACCCAGTACTAC. It yields the protein CSAAMGGPAGGDQETQYY.

By share of the sample, this clonotype is medium-sized. The chain joins TRBV11-2 to TRBJ2-1, with 9 positions matching TRBD1. Germline loops: CDR1 SGHAT, CDR2 FQNNGV. The J segment lost 8 bases and the V segment lost 5 bases, leaving 13 bases of the junction unmatched. This CDR3 spans 16 amino acids. Here the CDR3 DNA reads TGTGCCAGCAGCACGTTGGACAGGGGCCCCGGGGATGAGCAGTTCTTC. This gives the protein CASSTLDRGPGDEQFF.

About this clonotype: At one end, the junction sequence differs from germline, possibly due to a read error. The chain combines TRBV29-1 with TRBJ1-2; D gene uncertain. Germline assignment: CDR1 SQVTM and CDR2 ANQGSEA. This CDR3 is 14 amino acids long. Written as DNA, the CDR3 is TGCAGCTTTGAGTACCGGGCGGAGTACTATGGCTACACCTTC. This encodes CSFEYRAEYYGYTF.

In the case of this clonotype: At one end the junction does not follow the germline gene, possibly because of a read error. This chain's CDR3 is CAIRPSDRVVESHYF. The DNA for the CDR3 is TGTGCCATCCGTCCGTCGGACAGGGTTGTGGAGTCCCACTACTTC. The chain couples TRBV10-3 to TRBJ2-5; 8 bases line up with TRBD1. Per the germline V gene, CDR1 is ENHRY and CDR2 is SYGVKD. The CDR3 runs to 15 residues.

Points on this clonotype: One end of the junction does not line up with germline, which may come from a read error. V usage is TRBV15 and J usage is TRBJ2-5; 10 bases are a match to TRBD2. CDR1 and CDR2 (germline): LNHNV, YYDKDF (reference sequence). CDR3 length: 13 residues. The CDR3 here is CDTSIAGGETQYF. DNA of the CDR3: TGTGACACCAGCATAGCGGGAGGAGAGACCCAGTACTTC. The entire variable domain, with the rest obtained from reference TRBV15 and TRBJ2-5, is as follows: DAMVIQNPRYQVTQFGKPVTLSCSQTLNHNVMYWYQQKSSQAPKLLFHYYDKDFNNEADTPDNFQSRRPNTSFCFLDIRSPGLGDTAMYLCDTSIAGGETQYFGPGTRLLVL.

This CDR3 reads CASSYSLAGRRANMQYF. CDR3 DNA: TGTGCCAGCAGTTACTCCCTAGCGGGAAGGCGGGCAAATATGCAGTATTTT. The gene calls are TRBV6-2 or TRBV6-3 and TRBJ2-3, with TRBD2 matching over 9 bases. CDR3 length: 17 residues. The germline V gene has CDR1 MNHEY and CDR2 SVGEGT. The V and J ends lost 0 bases and 11 bases, in that order; junction bases with no gene match: 15.

As regards this clonotype: Just one base apart from a much larger clone, this may be a read error. The V and J genes are TRBV14 and TRBJ2-3; 7 positions match TRBD2. CDR3 length: 16 residues. J gave up 0 bases and V 4 bases, and 7 bases lay outside the gene matches. Germline values: CDR1 SGHDN, CDR2 FVKESK. The CDR3 reads CASSPPTSRSTDTQYF. In DNA, the CDR3 is TGTGCCAGCAGCCCCCCGACTAGCCGGAGCACAGATACGCAGTATTTT.

Comments on this clonotype: A read error is possible here, since a much larger clone lies one base away. The chain couples TRBV6-4 to TRBJ2-1, with 7 bases that match TRBD1. CDR1 is MRHNA and CDR2 is SNTAGT in the germline V gene. There are 13 residues in the CDR3. The chain's CDR3 is CASSKQGWDEQSF. The CDR3 DNA reads TGTGCCAGCAGCAAACAGGGGTGGGATGAGCAGTCCTTC.

The V and J genes are TRBV12-3 or TRBV12-4 and TRBJ2-1, with 9 bases that match TRBD1. The CDR3 runs to 15 residues. Trimming removed 7 bases from V and 7 bases from J; junction bases left unmatched: 11. The CDR3 sequence is CASNIRDRVGNEQFF. Here the CDR3 DNA reads TGTGCCAGCAACATCCGGGACAGGGTCGGTAATGAGCAGTTCTTC.

Points on this clonotype: The junction departs from germline at one end; a sequencing error may be responsible. V gene TRBV29-1 combines with J gene TRBJ2-1; 8 nucleotides align to TRBD1. The length of the CDR3 is 15 residues. The germline CDR1 and CDR2 sequences are SQVTM and ANQGSEA. The CDR3 spells CNVPHLDRERNEQFF. As DNA, the CDR3 is TGCAACGTTCCACATCTGGACAGGGAGAGGAATGAGCAGTTCTTC.

V gene TRBV6-1 combines with J gene TRBJ2-6; unclear D gene. CDR1 MNHNS and CDR2 SASEGT come from the germline V gene. This CDR3 is 13 amino acids long. This CDR3 is CISKLSGANVLTF. The CDR3 DNA follows: TGTATCAGCAAGTTATCTGGGGCCAACGTCCTGACTTTC.

As concerns this clonotype: Sequence at one end of the junction differs from germline and may be a read error. The gene calls are TRBV6-5 and TRBJ2-7; D gene ambiguous. Germline values: CDR1 MNHEY, CDR2 SVGAGI. The CDR3 contains 14 residues. CDR3 DNA: TGTGCCAGCGGTTACGGATATGGGGCCTACGAGCAGTACTTC. Residues: CASGYGYGAYEQYF.

As for this clonotype: Being one base from a much bigger clone, this may be a read error. The chain carries TRBV6-1 and TRBJ2-7, with D perhaps being TRBD1 or TRBD2 (5 bases each). The V gene's germline CDR1 is MNHNS and CDR2 SASEGT. The CDR3 contains 20 residues. Trimming stripped 2 bases from V and 7 bases from J, with 33 bases between. The CDR3 nucleotides are TGTGCCAGCAGTGAATTTACTATTGAGCACCCCAGGGTTCGGAGGTCGGAGCAGTACTTC. Translation gives CASSEFTIEHPRVRRSEQYF.